Shown below are 13 T cell receptor beta chains from a single sample sequenced in a study of T cells in Graves' hyperthyroidism and ophthalmopathy (dated by TCRdb to about 2019). Library construction relied on multiplex PCR. Sequencing instrument: Illumina HiSeq 2000. The TCR beta CDR3 regions were amplified from the RNA transcripts. A first-round RT-PCR of the TCR CDR3 used the HTBI primer set with the Qiagen OneStep RT-PCR kit. TCRdb trimmed the raw reads at Q25, called clones with MiXCR and kept productive beta chains. Rows are unified per CDR3 protein, each entry keeping the most common DNA and genes. Counted in this sample were 500,000 to 650,000 distinct CDR3 sequences; 17% of them appeared once. Approximately 15% of the sample is in the top ten clones. The source material was blood. The receptor source for this set is a woman under 30 with Graves' ophthalmopathy.

This clonotype was detected only a few times. This chain connects TRBV5-1 to TRBJ2-7; tentative D call: TRBD1 (5 bases). The CDR3 contains 14 residues. Trimming pared 4 bases from V and 1 base from J, leaving 12 bases between. Germline-derived CDR1 and CDR2 are SGHRS and YFSETQ. In nucleotides, the CDR3 is TGCGCCAGCAGCCTGGACATGCGATCCTACGAGCAGTACTTC. Translation: CASSLDMRSYEQYF.

The chain has TRBV27 and TRBJ2-7; TRBD2 is a possible D gene (7 bases). V was pared by 2 bases and J by 5 bases, with 13 bases between. This CDR3 is built from 14 residues. Germline V gene data show CDR1 as MNHEY and CDR2 as SMNVEV (reference sequence). CDR3 region: CASSLGGAQDEQYF. The CDR3 DNA is TGTGCCAGCAGTTTAGGGGGGGCGCAGGACGAGCAGTACTTC.

There are many counts of this clonotype. The genes are TRBV27 and TRBJ2-3, with a possible D match to TRBD1 (5 bases). Per the germline V gene, CDR1 is MNHEY and CDR2 is SMNVEV (reference sequence). The CDR3 contains 15 residues. Trimming took off 6 bases at V and 2 bases at J, with 15 bases between the two ends. CDR3 loop: CASRRIKGLTDTQYF. The CDR3 DNA sequence: TGTGCCAGCAGGCGGATAAAGGGGCTCACAGATACGCAGTATTTT.

The chain has TRBV10-2 and TRBJ2-3; 15 bases line up with TRBD2. Germline V lookup: CDR1 WSHSY, CDR2 SAAADI. The CDR3 totals 18 residues. V lost 8 bases, J lost 6 bases, and 15 bases stayed unmatched. This CDR3 is CASYPLGLAGGVADTQYF. The DNA for the CDR3 is TGCGCCAGCTATCCTTTAGGACTAGCGGGAGGGGTCGCGGATACGCAGTATTTT.

This clonotype was found many times. The CDR3 DNA reads as TGTGCCAGCAGCTTGGCCGCGGGGGGCGCAACTAATGAAAAACTGTTTTTT. This codes for CASSLAAGGATNEKLFF. The V gene is TRBV5-5, the J gene TRBJ1-4, with D possibly matching TRBD1 (6 bases). The CDR3 consists of 17 residues. Germline CDR1 SGHKS, CDR2 YYEKEE (reference sequence). Deletions cut 0 bases from V and 0 bases from J, with 12 bases between.

This clonotype occurred many times. The gene calls are TRBV27 and TRBJ2-3; D ambiguous. The CDR3 is 19 amino acids. Germline V gives CDR1 MNHEY, CDR2 SMNVEV (reference sequence). V lost 1 base and J lost 0, with 20 bases in between. In nucleotides, the CDR3 is TGTGCCAGCAGTTTATACCGGGCAGACTCATTGACTAGCACAGATACGCAGTATTTT. It translates to CASSLYRADSLTSTDTQYF.

This clonotype was detected ten times or more. This chain joins TRBV20-1 and TRBJ2-3; 14 nucleotides match TRBD2. CDR1 is DFQATT and CDR2 is SNEGSKA in the germline V gene (reference sequence). CDR3 length: 16 amino acids. J lost 5 bases, V lost 6 bases, and 10 bases had no gene match. Here the CDR3 DNA reads TGCAGTGCCCCGGACGGACTAGCGGGAGGCGGAGATACGCAGTATTTT. Protein: CSAPDGLAGGGDTQYF.

J is TRBJ2-1 and V is TRBV20-1; 11 bases align to TRBD2. The V segment lost 3 bases and the J segment 4 bases; nucleotides outside the gene matches: 8. Per the germline V gene, CDR1 is DFQATT and CDR2 is SNEGSKA (reference sequence). The CDR3 is made up of 16 amino acids. The CDR3 DNA reads as TGCAGTGCTAGCCCCTCGACTAGCGGGAAATACAATGAGCAGTTCTTC. Its protein is CSASPSTSGKYNEQFF.

This clonotype was detected a few times. The V and J genes are TRBV11-2 and TRBJ1-4; tentative D call: TRBD1 (5 bases). CDR1 is SGHAT, CDR2 FQNNGV, per germline. The V end was cut by 6 bases, the J end by 0 bases, with 11 bases between. The CDR3 is 15 amino acids. The CDR3 region has the DNA TGTGCCAGCAGTTGGGACGCAGCAACTAATGAAAAACTGTTTTTT. This codes for CASSWDAATNEKLFF.

This clonotype was detected only a few times. The chain recombines TRBV5-8 with TRBJ1-2; 8 bases match TRBD1. The CDR3 is 14 residues long. CDR1 SGHTS and CDR2 YDEGEE come from the germline V gene. V trimming: 4 bases; J trimming: 4 bases; junction bases outside the gene matches: 6. The CDR3 DNA reads as TGTGCCAGCAGCGACCGGGACAGGCGCTATGGCTACACCTTC. Translation: CASSDRDRRYGYTF.

This clonotype appeared many times. This sequence joins TRBV19 and TRBJ1-1; D gene unclear. The CDR3 is 14 amino acids. V dropped 3 bases and J dropped 1 base, with 9 bases sitting between them. Germline V gene sequence: CDR1 LNHDA, CDR2 SQIVND (reference sequence). The CDR3 DNA follows: TGTGCCAGTAGTATGCGGGAGACGAACACTGAAGCTTTCTTT. Its protein is CASSMRETNTEAFF.

The V call is TRBV24-1, the J call TRBJ2-1; D uncertain. Germline V gives CDR1 KGHDR, CDR2 SFDVKD. Trimming left V 2 bases short and J 8 bases short, with 9 bases between. The CDR3 has 13 amino acids. This CDR3 reads CATSDWVAHEQFF. CDR3 bases: TGTGCCACCAGTGATTGGGTTGCCCATGAGCAGTTCTTC.

As to this clonotype: This sequence may be a read error, since a much larger clone differs from it by one base. The rearrangement uses TRBV20-1 and TRBJ2-1; TRBD2 aligns across 14 bases. The CDR3 covers 15 residues. CDR1 is DFQATT, CDR2 SNEGSKA, per germline (reference sequence). Trimming removed 2 bases from V and 8 bases from J; junction bases left unmatched: 5. The DNA of the CDR3 is TGCAGTGCTAGACCGACTAGCGGGAGGGGTGATGAGCAGTTCTTC. Translated: CSARPTSGRGDEQFF.